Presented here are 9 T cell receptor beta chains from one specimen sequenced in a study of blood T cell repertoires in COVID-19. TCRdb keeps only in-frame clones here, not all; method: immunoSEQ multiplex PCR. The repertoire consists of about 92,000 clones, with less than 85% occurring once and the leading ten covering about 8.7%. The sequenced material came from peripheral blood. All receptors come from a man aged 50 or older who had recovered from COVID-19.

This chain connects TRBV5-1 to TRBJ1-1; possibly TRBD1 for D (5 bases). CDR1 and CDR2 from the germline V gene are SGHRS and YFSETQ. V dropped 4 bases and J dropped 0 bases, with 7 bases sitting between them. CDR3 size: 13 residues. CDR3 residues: CASSGQVNTEAFF. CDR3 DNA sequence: TGCGCCAGCAGCGGACAAGTGAACACTGAAGCTTTCTTT.

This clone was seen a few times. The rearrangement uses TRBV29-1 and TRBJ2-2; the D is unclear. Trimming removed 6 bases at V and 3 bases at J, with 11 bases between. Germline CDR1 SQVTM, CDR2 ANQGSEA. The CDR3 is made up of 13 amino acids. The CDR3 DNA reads TGCAGCGTCCGCGGCGGCTACACCGGGGAGCTGTTTTTT. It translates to CSVRGGYTGELFF.

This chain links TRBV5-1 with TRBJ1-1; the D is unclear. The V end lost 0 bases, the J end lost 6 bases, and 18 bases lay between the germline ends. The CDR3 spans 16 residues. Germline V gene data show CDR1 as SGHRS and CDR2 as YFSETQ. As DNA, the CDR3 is TGCGCCAGCAGCTTGGAAGTCGGCGGGGTTGGGGCTGAAGCTTTCTTT. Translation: CASSLEVGGVGAEAFF.

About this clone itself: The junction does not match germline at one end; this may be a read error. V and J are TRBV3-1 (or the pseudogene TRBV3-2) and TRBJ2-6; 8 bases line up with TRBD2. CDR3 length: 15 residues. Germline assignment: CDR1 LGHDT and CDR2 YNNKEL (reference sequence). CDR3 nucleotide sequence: TGTGCCAGCACCCAACGGGGGGGTGGGGCCAACGTCCTGACTTTC. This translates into CASTQRGGGANVLTF.

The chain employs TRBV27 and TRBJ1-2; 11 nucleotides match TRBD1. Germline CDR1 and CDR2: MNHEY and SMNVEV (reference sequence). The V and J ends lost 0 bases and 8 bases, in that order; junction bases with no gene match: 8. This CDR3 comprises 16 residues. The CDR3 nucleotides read TGTGCCAGCAGTTTATCGTCCCCGGGACAGGGGGGAGGCTACACCTTC. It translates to CASSLSSPGQGGGYTF.

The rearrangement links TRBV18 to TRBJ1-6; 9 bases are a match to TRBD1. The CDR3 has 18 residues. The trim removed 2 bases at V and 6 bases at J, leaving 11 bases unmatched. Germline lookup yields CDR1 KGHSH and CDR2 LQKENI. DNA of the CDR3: TGTGCCAGCTCACCAGAAGGCACAGGGGGCGTGGGTAATTCACCCCTCCACTTT. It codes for CASSPEGTGGVGNSPLHF.

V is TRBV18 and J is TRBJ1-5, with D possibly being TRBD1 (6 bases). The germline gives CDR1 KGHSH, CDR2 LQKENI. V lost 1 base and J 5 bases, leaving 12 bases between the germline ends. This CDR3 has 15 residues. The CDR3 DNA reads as TGTGCCAGCTCACCACTCCAGGGGCTGGATCAGCCCCAGCATTTT. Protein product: CASSPLQGLDQPQHF.

The CDR3 sequence is CSARYGPEQFF. Here the CDR3 DNA reads TGCAGTGCTAGGTACGGTCCTGAGCAGTTCTTC. The V gene is TRBV20-1, the J gene TRBJ2-1; D call uncertain. CDR3 length: 11 residues. Trimming took 3 bases from V and 9 from J, leaving 9 bases between them. CDR1 is DFQATT and CDR2 is SNEGSKA in the germline V gene (reference sequence).

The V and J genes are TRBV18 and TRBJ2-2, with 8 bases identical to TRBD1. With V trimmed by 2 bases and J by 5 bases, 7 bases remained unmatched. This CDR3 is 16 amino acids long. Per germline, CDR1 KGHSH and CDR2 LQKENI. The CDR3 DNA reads TGTGCCAGCTCACCAGGGACAGGTCCGGGGACCGGGGAGCTGTTTTTT. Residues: CASSPGTGPGTGELFF.